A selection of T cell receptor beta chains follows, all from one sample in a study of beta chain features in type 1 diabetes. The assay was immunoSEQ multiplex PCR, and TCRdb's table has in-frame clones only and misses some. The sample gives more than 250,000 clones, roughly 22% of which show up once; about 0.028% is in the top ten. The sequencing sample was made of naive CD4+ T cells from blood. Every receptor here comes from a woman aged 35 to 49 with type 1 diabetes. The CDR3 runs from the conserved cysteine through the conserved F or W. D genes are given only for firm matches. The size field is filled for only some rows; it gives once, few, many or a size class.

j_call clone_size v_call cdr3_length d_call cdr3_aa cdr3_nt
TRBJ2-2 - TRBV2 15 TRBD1 CASSGQGLGTGELFF TGTGCCAGCAGCGGACAGGGGCTCGGCACCGGGGAGCTGTTTTTT
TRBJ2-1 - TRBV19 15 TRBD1 CASSLDRGLRREQFF TGTGCCAGTAGTTTGGACAGGGGGTTACGTAGGGAGCAGTTCTTC
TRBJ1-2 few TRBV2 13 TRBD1 CASSGQGTDGYTF TGTGCCAGCAGCGGACAGGGAACAGATGGCTACACCTTC
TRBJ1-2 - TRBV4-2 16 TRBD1 CASSQDGDRGNYGYTF TGTGCCAGCAGCCAAGACGGGGACAGAGGGAACTATGGCTACACCTTC
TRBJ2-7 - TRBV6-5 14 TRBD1 CASKWAQGTYEQYF TGTGCCAGCAAGTGGGCACAGGGGACCTACGAGCAGTACTTC
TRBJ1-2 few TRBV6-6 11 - CAISGGYGYTF TGTGCCATCTCCGGGGGCTATGGCTACACCTTC
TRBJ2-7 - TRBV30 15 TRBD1 CAWSVMLQGDGEQYF TGTGCCTGGAGCGTAATGCTACAGGGGGACGGCGAGCAGTACTTC
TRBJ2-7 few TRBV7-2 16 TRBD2 CASSFRLAGFSYEQYF TGTGCCAGCAGCTTCAGACTAGCGGGATTCTCCTACGAGCAGTACTTC
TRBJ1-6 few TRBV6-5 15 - CASSLRDSYNSPLHF TGTGCCAGCAGCCTCAGGGACTCCTATAATTCACCCCTCCACTTT
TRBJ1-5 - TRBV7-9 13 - CASSLAESQPQHF TGTGCCAGCAGCTTAGCCGAGTCGCAGCCCCAGCATTTT
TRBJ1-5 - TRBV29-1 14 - CSVAIQGDRQPQHF TGCAGCGTAGCGATACAGGGAGATCGGCAGCCCCAGCATTTT
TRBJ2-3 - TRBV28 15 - CASSPDSYSTDTQYF TGTGCCAGCAGTCCCGACAGCTATAGCACAGATACGCAGTATTTT
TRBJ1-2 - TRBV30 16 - CAWSVTPGIRFYGYTF TGTGCCTGGAGTGTGACGCCAGGGATACGATTCTATGGCTACACCTTC
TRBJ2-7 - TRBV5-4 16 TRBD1 CASSLGQGFDLYEQYF TGTGCCAGCAGCTTGGGACAGGGTTTTGACCTGTACGAGCAGTACTTC
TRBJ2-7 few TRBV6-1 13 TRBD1 CASSGDRAYEQYF TGTGCCAGCAGTGGGGACAGGGCCTACGAGCAGTACTTC
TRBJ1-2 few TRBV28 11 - CASSTGYGYTF TGTGCCAGCAGTACAGGGTATGGCTACACCTTC
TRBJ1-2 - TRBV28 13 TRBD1 CASSSGQVYGYTF TGTGCCAGCAGTTCCGGACAGGTCTATGGCTACACCTTC
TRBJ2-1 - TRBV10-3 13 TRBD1 CASWTGSYNEQFF TGTGCCAGCTGGACAGGGTCCTACAATGAGCAGTTCTTC
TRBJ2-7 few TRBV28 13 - CASSLSYKYEQYF TGTGCCAGCAGCCTTTCGTACAAATACGAGCAGTACTTC
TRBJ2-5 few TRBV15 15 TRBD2 CATSRDLTSGETQYF TGTGCCACCAGCAGAGATCTAACTAGCGGGGAGACCCAGTACTTC
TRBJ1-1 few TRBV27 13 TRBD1 CASSYTGGWRAFF TGTGCCAGCAGTTATACAGGGGGATGGAGAGCTTTCTTT
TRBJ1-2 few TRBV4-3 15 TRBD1 CASSQGDRGVRGYTF TGCGCCAGCAGCCAAGGGGACAGGGGGGTTCGAGGCTACACCTTC
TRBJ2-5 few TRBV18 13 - CASSAQRGETQYF TGTGCCAGCTCAGCGCAGAGAGGGGAGACCCAGTACTTC
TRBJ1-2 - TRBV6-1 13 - CASSEVVGTGSTF -
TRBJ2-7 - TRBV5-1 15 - CASSYGQRSSYEQYF TGCGCCAGCAGCTATGGACAGCGAAGCTCCTACGAGCAGTACTTC
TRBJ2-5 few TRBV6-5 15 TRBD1 CASSYAGTGKETQYF TGTGCCAGCAGTTACGCCGGGACAGGGAAAGAGACCCAGTACTTC
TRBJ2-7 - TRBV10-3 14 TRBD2 CAISAAGGPYEQYF TGTGCCATCAGTGCCGCGGGGGGTCCCTACGAGCAGTACTTC
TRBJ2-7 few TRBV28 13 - CASSSDMIYEQYF TGTGCCAGCAGTTCCGACATGATCTACGAGCAGTACTTC
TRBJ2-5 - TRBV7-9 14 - CASSFRGLGGTQYF TGTGCCAGCAGCTTCAGGGGTCTGGGCGGGACCCAGTACTTC
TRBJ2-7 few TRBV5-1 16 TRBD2 CASTTETEGGPLEQYF TGCGCCAGCACGACGGAGACGGAGGGAGGGCCCCTCGAGCAGTACTTC
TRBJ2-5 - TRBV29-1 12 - CSVGHTGGEVYF TGCAGCGTTGGGCATACGGGCGGGGAAGTCTACTTC
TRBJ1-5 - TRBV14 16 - CASSPWAGVLPQPQHF TGTGCCAGCAGCCCGTGGGCAGGGGTCCTTCCTCAGCCCCAGCATTTT